This T cell receptor (beta chain) came from a study of T cells after posttransplantation cyclophosphamide. Study-level points and caveats: TRB clonality was highly associated with recipient CMV seropositivity and reactivation.

The protocol was immunoSEQ multiplex PCR, while the TCRdb copy is restricted to in-frame clones and leaves out a portion. The table lists fewer than 35,000 clones, with no singletons. In this sample, this clone turned up many times. The target antigen is unknown. Looked up from germline, CDR1 is SGHTA and CDR2 is FQGNSA. The CDR3 contains 15 residues. Trimming took 1 base from V and 0 from J, leaving 8 bases between them. The rearrangement uses TRBV7-2 and TRBJ2-3; no definite D call. The origin of this receptor is a woman aged 25 to 39 in good health and a related stem cell transplant donor. The sequenced material came from PBMCs. The CDR3 DNA sequence: TGTGCCAGCAGCTTAGTAGGGCTTAGCACAGATACGCAGTATTTT. This gives the protein CASSLVGLSTDTQYF.